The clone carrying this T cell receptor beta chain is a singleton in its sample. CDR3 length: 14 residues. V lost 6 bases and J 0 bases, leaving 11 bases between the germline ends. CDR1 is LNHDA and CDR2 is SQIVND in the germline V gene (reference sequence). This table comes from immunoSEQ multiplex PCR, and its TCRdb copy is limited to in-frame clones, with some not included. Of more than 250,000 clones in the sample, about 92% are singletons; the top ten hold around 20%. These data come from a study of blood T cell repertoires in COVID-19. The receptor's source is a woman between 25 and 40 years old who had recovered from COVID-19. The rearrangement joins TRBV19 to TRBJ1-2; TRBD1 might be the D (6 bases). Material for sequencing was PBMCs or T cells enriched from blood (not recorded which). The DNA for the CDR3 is TGTGCCAGTAGCAAAAGGACAGCTAACTATGGCTACACCTTC. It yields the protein CASSKRTANYGYTF. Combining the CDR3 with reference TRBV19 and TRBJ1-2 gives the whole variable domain DGGITQSPKYLFRKEGQNVTLSCEQNLNHDAMYWYRQDPGQGLRLIYYSQIVNDFQKGDIAEGYSVSREKKESFPLTVTSAQKNPTAFYLCASSKRTANYGYTFGSGTRLTVV.